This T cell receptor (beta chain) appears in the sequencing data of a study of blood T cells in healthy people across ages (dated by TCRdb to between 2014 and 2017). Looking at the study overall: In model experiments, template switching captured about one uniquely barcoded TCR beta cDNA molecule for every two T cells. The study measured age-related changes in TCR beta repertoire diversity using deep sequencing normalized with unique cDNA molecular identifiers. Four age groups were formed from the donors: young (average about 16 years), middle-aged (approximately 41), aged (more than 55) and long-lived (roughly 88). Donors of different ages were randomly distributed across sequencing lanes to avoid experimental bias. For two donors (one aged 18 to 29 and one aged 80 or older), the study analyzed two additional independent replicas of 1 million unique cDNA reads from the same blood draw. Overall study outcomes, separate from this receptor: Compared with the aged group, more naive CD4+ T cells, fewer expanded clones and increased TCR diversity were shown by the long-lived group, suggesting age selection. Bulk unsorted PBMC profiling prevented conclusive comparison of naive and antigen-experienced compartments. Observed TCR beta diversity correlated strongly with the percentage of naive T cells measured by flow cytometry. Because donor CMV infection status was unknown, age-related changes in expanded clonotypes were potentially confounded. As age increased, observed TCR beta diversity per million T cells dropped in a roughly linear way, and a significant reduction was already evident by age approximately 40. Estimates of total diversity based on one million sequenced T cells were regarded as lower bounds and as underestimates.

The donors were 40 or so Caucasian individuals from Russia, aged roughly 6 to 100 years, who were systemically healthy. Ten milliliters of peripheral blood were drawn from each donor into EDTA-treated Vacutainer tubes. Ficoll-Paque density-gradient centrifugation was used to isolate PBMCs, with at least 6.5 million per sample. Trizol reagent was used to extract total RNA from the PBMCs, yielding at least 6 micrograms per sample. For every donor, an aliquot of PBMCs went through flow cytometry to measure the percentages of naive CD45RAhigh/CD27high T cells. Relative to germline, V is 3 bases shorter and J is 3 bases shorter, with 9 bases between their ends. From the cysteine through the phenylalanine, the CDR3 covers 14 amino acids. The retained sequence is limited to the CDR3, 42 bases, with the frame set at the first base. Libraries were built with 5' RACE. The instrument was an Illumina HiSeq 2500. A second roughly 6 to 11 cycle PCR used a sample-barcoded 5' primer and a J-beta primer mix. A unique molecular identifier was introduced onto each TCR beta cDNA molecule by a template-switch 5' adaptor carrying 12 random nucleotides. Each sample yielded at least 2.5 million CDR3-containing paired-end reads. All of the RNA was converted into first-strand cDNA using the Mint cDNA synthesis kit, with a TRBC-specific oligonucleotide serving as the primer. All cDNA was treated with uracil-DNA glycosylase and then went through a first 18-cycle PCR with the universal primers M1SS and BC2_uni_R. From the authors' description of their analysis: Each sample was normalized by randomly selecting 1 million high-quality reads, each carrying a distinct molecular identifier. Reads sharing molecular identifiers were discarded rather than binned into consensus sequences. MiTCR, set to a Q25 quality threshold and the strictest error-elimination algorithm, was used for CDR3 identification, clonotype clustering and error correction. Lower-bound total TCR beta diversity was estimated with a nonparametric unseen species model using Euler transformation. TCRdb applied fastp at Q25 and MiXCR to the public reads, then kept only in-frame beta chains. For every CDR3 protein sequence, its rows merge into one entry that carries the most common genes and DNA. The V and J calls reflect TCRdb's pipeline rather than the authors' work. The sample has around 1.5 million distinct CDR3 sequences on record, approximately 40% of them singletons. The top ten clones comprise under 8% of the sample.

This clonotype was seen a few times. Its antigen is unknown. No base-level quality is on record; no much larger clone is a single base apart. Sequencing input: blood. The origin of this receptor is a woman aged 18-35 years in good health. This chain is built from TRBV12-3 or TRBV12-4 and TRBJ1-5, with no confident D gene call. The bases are TGTGCCAGCAGTTTGGCAGCCCTCAATCAGCCCCAGCATTTT. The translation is CASSLAALNQPQHF.